One T cell receptor beta chain is described in this entry. Its antigen is currently not known. Per-base qualities were not stored, and no clone one base away is much larger. These data originate in a study of Graves' ophthalmopathy and Graves' hyperthyroidism (dated by TCRdb to 2017 to 2018). About the full investigation: Peripheral blood was collected at initial diagnosis, prior to any treatment. To tell Graves' ophthalmopathy apart from Graves' hyperthyroidism, and to predict which patients would progress to ophthalmopathy, the study relied on TCR beta repertoire signatures. In total, approximately 140 blood samples were TCR-sequenced: around 42 ophthalmopathy, around 75 hyperthyroidism and about 17 hyperthyroidism-to-ophthalmopathy patients. To explore V-J signatures that separate ophthalmopathy from hyperthyroidism, a discovery set of about a hundred patients was enrolled, consisting of 43 with ophthalmopathy and under 65 with stable hyperthyroidism. The independent validation cohort included around 19 hyperthyroidism patients plus 17 patients who later progressed from hyperthyroidism to ophthalmopathy. In six or seven hyperthyroidism patients, the T-cell repertoires found in thyroid tissue were compared with those found in blood. Following sampling, methimazole starting at 30 mg daily was administered to hyperthyroidism patients, and high-dose intravenous methylprednisolone was administered to ophthalmopathy patients.

Broad study findings and their caveats: Sample size was not statistically predetermined, and group allocation was not concealed from the investigators. In validation, the model predicted ophthalmopathy progression with 70.59% sensitivity and roughly 78% specificity; fewer than 15 predicted patients were CT-confirmed with GO in a median of approximately 6.5 months. In cross-validation, the 13-signature model distinguished ophthalmopathy from stable hyperthyroidism with 85% to 90% sensitivity and around 82% specificity, and in the test set the corresponding values were 80% and 75%. Most expanded thyroid clonotypes with a frequency above 0.001 also appeared in blood, which suggests that blood repertoires may reflect the immune response in the thyroid.

TCR beta CDR3 regions were amplified from RNA transcripts for repertoire sequencing. HTBI primers and the Qiagen OneStep RT-PCR kit were used in a first-round RT-PCR, which was followed by a second-round multiplex PCR, size selection and purification. Libraries were sequenced on an Illumina HiSeq2000 using paired-end 100 bp reads. Concerning the study's data processing: SOAPnuke was used for read processing, and reads with adapters, uncalled bases, a mean Phred below 15, or no exact constant-primer or identifier match were discarded. High-quality paired reads were merged with COPE v1.2.5. Each unique nucleotide sequence was defined as a clonotype, and clonotypes were aligned to IMGT TRB V, D and J references with MiTCR v1.1. The analysis was limited to V-J combinations with a frequency above 0.0001, which together covered 99% to 99.2% of repertoires. For each V-J combination, a TCR clonal expansion and chaos score was defined as F50 clonal expansion divided by the chaos observed in the TCRdist matrix. Welch's t-statistics and random forest were used to reduce the features to 10 to 15 V-J combinations, which were then used as input to a naive Bayes classifier. Thyroid-blood repertoire similarity was quantified with the Morisita-Horn index. TCRdb reprocessing: public reads trimmed at Q25 with fastp, clones called with MiXCR, in-frame beta chains kept. Each CDR3 protein appears once, grouped with its most common genes and DNA. The V and J calls reflect TCRdb's pipeline rather than the authors' work. Counted in this sample were about 740,000 distinct CDR3 sequences; 40% of them appeared once. The top ten clonotypes cover approximately 43% of the sample.

Patients with ophthalmopathy had moderately to severely active disease, with a Clinical Activity Score of 3 or more, a NOSPECS grade of 4 or more, and a disease duration of less than 3 months. Patients with other autoimmune diseases, uncontrolled infections, pregnancy or lactation were excluded. Diagnosis was based on clinical symptoms, serum thyroxine, TRAb, thyroid ultrasound and orbital computed tomography. Using Ficoll-Paque density gradient centrifugation, PBMCs were isolated from over 8.5 ml of fresh peripheral blood. Trizol reagent was used to extract the total RNA, and its quality was then checked on an Agilent 2100 Bioanalyzer. What was sequenced was peripheral blood. This TCR derives from an adult man with Graves' ophthalmopathy.

Here is the DNA: TGTGCCAGTTACCAAGGAGATTCTGGGGCCAACGTCCTGACTTTC. Its protein is CASYQGDSGANVLTF. In this chain, TRBV7-2 is recombined with TRBJ2-6; the D gene is not confidently resolved. Based on the germline V gene, the CDR1 and CDR2 sequences are SGHTA and FQGNSA. The CDR3 holds 15 amino acids from the cysteine to the phenylalanine. Only the CDR3 region is kept as DNA, spanning 45 bases read in frame from base 1. V was cut back by 9 bases and J by 1 base, leaving a gap of 13 bases between them.